A selection of T cell receptor beta chains follows, all from one sample in a study of CD8+ T cells in alopecia areata. Assay: immunoSEQ multiplex PCR; the TCRdb copy retains only in-frame clones and omits some. The sample has 6,500 to 8,000 clones; 64% are singletons. Sequencing was performed on skin, taken at week 4, from a patient treated with tofacitinib. The receptors stem from a human donor with alopecia areata. CDR3s include the opening cysteine and the closing phenylalanine or tryptophan. The order of the fields is V gene, D gene, J gene, clone size, CDR3 DNA, CDR3 protein. D genes are given only for firm matches. A row's size may be missing; if present it is once, few, many or a size class.

v_gene: TRBV6-5
d_gene: .
j_gene: TRBJ2-3
abundance: .
CDR3nt: TGTGCCAGCAGTTGCGGCGCAGATACGCAGTATTTT
CDR3aa: CASSCGADTQYF

v_gene: TRBV28
d_gene: .
j_gene: TRBJ2-5
abundance: few
CDR3nt: TGTGCCAGCATCGCCGGGACCGAGTACCAAGAGACCCAGTACTTC
CDR3aa: CASIAGTEYQETQYF

v_gene: TRBV2
d_gene: .
j_gene: TRBJ1-2
abundance: once
CDR3nt: TGTGCCACCGCCAGTCCGGACTATGGCTACACCTTC
CDR3aa: CATASPDYGYTF

v_gene: TRBV15
d_gene: TRBD1
j_gene: TRBJ2-1
abundance: .
CDR3nt: TGTGCCATAAGCAGGGGGACAACCTACAATGAGCAGTTCTTC
CDR3aa: CAISRGTTYNEQFF

v_gene: TRBV4-2
d_gene: TRBD2
j_gene: TRBJ2-1
abundance: .
CDR3nt: TGTGCCAGCAGCCAACCCTGGACTAGCGGGGCCAATGAGCAGTTCTTC
CDR3aa: CASSQPWTSGANEQFF

v_gene: TRBV2
d_gene: .
j_gene: TRBJ2-7
abundance: .
CDR3nt: TGTGCCAGCAGTGAAAGTCTGGGGCAGGGGGGACGCGAGCAGTACTTC
CDR3aa: CASSESLGQGGREQYF

v_gene: TRBV5-4
d_gene: .
j_gene: TRBJ2-4
abundance: few
CDR3nt: TGTGCCAGCAGCTTTAACTCGGCCGACATTCAGTACTTC
CDR3aa: CASSFNSADIQYF

v_gene: TRBV7-9
d_gene: TRBD1
j_gene: TRBJ1-4
abundance: .
CDR3nt: TGTGCCAGCAGCCGACAGGGGTTGGAGGAAAAACTGTTTTTT
CDR3aa: CASSRQGLEEKLFF

v_gene: TRBV5-4
d_gene: .
j_gene: TRBJ1-1
abundance: once
CDR3nt: TGTGCCAGCAACCAATTACAGGGTGCCAAAAGTGAAGCTTTCTTT
CDR3aa: CASNQLQGAKSEAFF

v_gene: TRBV27
d_gene: .
j_gene: TRBJ1-1
abundance: .
CDR3nt: TGTGCCAGCAGTTTATCGGGGGGGGGCAGGAACACTGAAGCTTTCTTT
CDR3aa: CASSLSGGGRNTEAFF

v_gene: TRBV19
d_gene: TRBD1
j_gene: TRBJ2-2
abundance: few
CDR3nt: TGTGCCAGTAGTGACAGGGGGCTGGTCGGGGAGCTGTTTTTT
CDR3aa: CASSDRGLVGELFF

v_gene: TRBV4-1
d_gene: TRBD2
j_gene: TRBJ2-2
abundance: large
CDR3nt: TGCGCCAGCAGCCACGGACTAGCGGGGGCCGGGGAGCTGTTTTTT
CDR3aa: CASSHGLAGAGELFF

v_gene: TRBV6-6
d_gene: .
j_gene: TRBJ2-1
abundance: .
CDR3nt: TGTGCCAGCAGTTACGGTCGCAGCTCCTACAATGAGCAGTTCTTC
CDR3aa: CASSYGRSSYNEQFF

v_gene: TRBV4-1
d_gene: TRBD2
j_gene: TRBJ2-2
abundance: few
CDR3nt: TGCGCCAGCAGCCAAGACTTAGCGGGTCGGAGGAACACCGGGGAGCTGTTTTTT
CDR3aa: CASSQDLAGRRNTGELFF

v_gene: TRBV4-1
d_gene: .
j_gene: TRBJ1-4
abundance: once
CDR3nt: TGCGCCAGCAGCCCCCCCGGGTTATCAACTAATGAAAAACTGTTTTTT
CDR3aa: CASSPPGLSTNEKLFF